The 19 T cell receptor beta chains presented below share a single source sample, sequenced in a study of blood T cells in healthy people across ages. The second PCR ran about 6 to 12 cycles with a sample-barcoded 5' primer and J-beta primers. From the 5' RACE reads, TCRdb called clonotypes with MiXCR, one entry per CDR3 protein. The repertoire consists of under 2 million distinct CDR3 sequences, with about 32% occurring once and the leading ten covering roughly 12%. The sequencing sample was made of blood. The receptors here all came from a woman aged 25 to 39 in good health.

The chain employs TRBV5-1 and TRBJ1-5; TRBD1 agrees at 7 bases. With 4 bases clipped from V and 3 bases from J, the junction kept 13 bases outside the gene matches. Germline assignment: CDR1 SGHRS and CDR2 YFSETQ. The CDR3 runs to 17 residues. The CDR3 DNA sequence: TGCGCCAGCAGCCCGAGGATAGTGGGACAGTACAATCAGCCCCAGCATTTT. As protein: CASSPRIVGQYNQPQHF.

This clonotype was counted many times. The genes are TRBV28 and TRBJ1-6; D remains ambiguous. Germline V gene sequence: CDR1 MDHEN, CDR2 SYDVKM. Trimming removed 5 bases from V and 0 bases from J, with 5 bases in between. This CDR3 region has 14 residues. CDR3 amino acids: CASSGSSYNSPLHF. The CDR3 DNA reads TGTGCCAGCAGTGGGAGCTCCTATAATTCACCCCTCCACTTT. The full variable domain, rest sourced from reference TRBV28 and TRBJ1-6, is DVKVTQSSRYLVKRTGEKVFLECVQDMDHENMFWYRQDPGLGLRLIYFSYDVKMKEKGDIPEGYSVSREKKERFSLILESASTNQTSMYLCASSGSSYNSPLHFGNGTRLTVT.

This clonotype was seen many times. This chain connects TRBV10-3 to TRBJ2-6; D ambiguous. The CDR3 is 15 amino acids. Trimming removed 4 bases at V and 0 bases at J, with 7 bases between. Germline CDR1 is ENHRY and CDR2 is SYGVKD. In DNA form, the CDR3 reads TGTGCCATCAGTGTACCGATCTCTGGGGCCAACGTCCTGACTTTC. Translation: CAISVPISGANVLTF.

This clonotype was found many times. The chain employs TRBV4-2 and TRBJ2-1, with TRBD2 matching 9 bases. The germline V gene encodes CDR1 LGHNA and CDR2 YNFKEQ. The V gene end was trimmed by 4 bases and the J gene end by 4 bases; junction bases not matched to a gene: 5. The CDR3 is 15 amino acids. As DNA, the CDR3 is TGTGCCAGCAGCCCAGCGGGGGGCTATTACAATGAGCAGTTCTTC. This encodes CASSPAGGYYNEQFF.

The chain combines TRBV7-9 with TRBJ2-3, with D hard to call. Trimming shortened V by 5 bases and J by 0 bases, and 15 bases separated the two germline ends. The CDR3 sequence is 16 residues long. Germline loops: CDR1 SEHNR, CDR2 FQNEAQ (reference sequence). The CDR3 sequence is CASSPLHLPSTDTQYF. The CDR3 bases are TGTGCCAGCAGCCCCCTACACCTCCCTAGCACAGATACGCAGTATTTT.

The V call is TRBV4-1, the J call TRBJ2-5, with D perhaps TRBD1 or TRBD2 (5 bases each). V dropped 2 bases and J dropped 5 bases, with 15 bases sitting between them. The CDR3 loop spans 15 amino acids. Germline CDR1 reads MGHRA; CDR2 reads YSYEKL. The DNA of the CDR3 is TGCGCCAGCAGCCAATCCGGGGCACCTCTGGAGACCCAGTACTTC. Translation: CASSQSGAPLETQYF.

In this sample, this clonotype turned up a few times. The V and J genes are TRBV7-2 and TRBJ1-2, with 9 bases that match TRBD1. Germline V gives CDR1 SGHTA, CDR2 FQGNSA. V was pared by 3 bases and J by 2 bases, with 7 bases of the junction left unmatched. The CDR3 spans 16 residues. This CDR3 is CASSFYPGQGNYGYTF. The CDR3 bases are TGTGCCAGCAGCTTCTACCCGGGACAGGGAAACTATGGCTACACCTTC. Based on the CDR3 plus reference TRBV7-2 and TRBJ1-2, the full variable domain is GAGVSQSPSNKVTEKGKDVELRCDPISGHTALYWYRQSLGQGLEFLIYFQGNSAPDKSGLPSDRFSAERTGGSVSTLTIQRTQQEDSAVYLCASSFYPGQGNYGYTFGSGTRLTVV.

The chain uses TRBV15 and TRBJ2-3; D is uncertain. This CDR3 has 15 residues. Looked up from germline, CDR1 is LNHNV and CDR2 is YYDKDF (reference sequence). Trimming stripped 6 bases from V and 1 base from J, with 14 bases between. The CDR3 DNA sequence: TGTGCCACCAGAGAATCTTTTACAGGCACAGATACGCAGTATTTT. Its protein product is CATRESFTGTDTQYF.

The V and J genes are TRBV20-1 and TRBJ2-3; 10 bases align to TRBD2. The CDR3 runs 14 residues. The trim removed 5 bases at V and 6 bases at J, leaving 8 bases unmatched. Germline loops: CDR1 DFQATT, CDR2 SNEGSKA (reference sequence). The CDR3 DNA reads as TGCAGTGCTCTAAGCGGGGGGGCATGGGATACGCAGTATTTT. Protein: CSALSGGAWDTQYF.

This chain connects TRBV5-1 to TRBJ2-5; the D call may be TRBD1 or TRBD2 (5 bases each). The CDR3 consists of 15 residues. Between the trimmed V and J ends, which lost 4 bases and 1 base, there was a span of 14 bases. Germline CDR1 SGHRS, CDR2 YFSETQ. The CDR3 is CASSVNGGIQETQYF. The CDR3 region has the DNA TGCGCCAGCAGCGTAAATGGGGGTATCCAAGAGACCCAGTACTTC.

The V gene is TRBV20-1, the J gene TRBJ2-3, with 14 bases aligning to TRBD2. The length of the CDR3 is 15 residues. After removal of 0 bases from V and 7 bases from J, the junction contained 3 bases not matched to a gene. Germline V gene lookup returns CDR1 DFQATT and CDR2 SNEGSKA (reference sequence). CDR3 bases: TGCAGTGCTAGAGACGGGACTAGCGGGAGTAATACGCAGTATTTT. Protein sequence: CSARDGTSGSNTQYF.

This clonotype has more than one count but fewer than ten. The V call is TRBV20-1, the J call TRBJ2-5; 12 bases map to TRBD2. CDR3 length: 15 amino acids. The V gene's germline CDR1 is DFQATT and CDR2 SNEGSKA (reference sequence). V dropped 6 bases and J dropped 2; count of bases not matched to a gene: 7. In nucleotides, the CDR3 is TGCAGTGCGCTCACCCTAGCGGGGGGGCAAGAGACCCAGTACTTC. This sequence encodes CSALTLAGGQETQYF.

This clonotype was detected only a few times. The V call is TRBV27, the J call TRBJ2-7; 10 bases agree with TRBD1. From germline, CDR1 is MNHEY and CDR2 SMNVEV (reference sequence). The CDR3 consists of 15 residues. Germline trimming cut 9 bases from V and 4 bases from J; bases unmatched to any gene: 12. CDR3 residues: CARRTGTGDWYEQYF. For the CDR3, the DNA is TGTGCCAGACGGACCGGGACAGGGGATTGGTACGAGCAGTACTTC.

This chain connects TRBV20-1 to TRBJ2-2; D gene uncertain. The CDR3 runs 13 residues. Germline V gives CDR1 DFQATT, CDR2 SNEGSKA (reference sequence). V lost 3 bases, J lost 2 bases, and 7 bases lay in between. The CDR3: CSARSQNTGELFF. The CDR3 region has the DNA TGCAGTGCTAGGTCTCAAAACACCGGGGAGCTGTTTTTT.

The chain links TRBV6-1 to TRBJ1-1; D may be TRBD1 (5 bases). V lost 3 bases and J 3 bases, leaving 20 bases between the germline ends. Germline-derived CDR1 and CDR2 are MNHNS and SASEGT. CDR3 size: 17 residues. CDR3: CASSEPGIWDPDTEAFF. CDR3 nucleotides: TGTGCCAGCAGTGAGCCAGGGATCTGGGACCCTGACACTGAAGCTTTCTTT.

This clonotype was seen a handful of times. A much more abundant neighbour one base away suggests this may be a read error. The chain couples TRBV11-2 to TRBJ2-7; no firm D call. Trimming took 5 bases from V and 3 from J, leaving 8 bases between them. Germline V CDR1 and CDR2: SGHAT, FQNNGV. The CDR3 is made up of 12 amino acids. The CDR3 coding sequence is TGTGCCAGCAGCCCTCAGTACTACGAGCAGTACTTC. It translates to CASSPQYYEQYF.

This rearrangement joins TRBV24-1 to TRBJ2-1; 8 bases line up with TRBD1. V was clipped by 9 bases and J by 0 bases; unmatched bases: 15. CDR3 size: 18 residues. Germline CDR1 is KGHDR and CDR2 is SFDVKD. The CDR3 sequence: CATWGAGGPQNSYNEQFF. The CDR3 DNA sequence: TGTGCCACCTGGGGTGCAGGGGGCCCCCAAAACTCCTACAATGAGCAGTTCTTC.

The chain carries TRBV20-1 and TRBJ1-4; D is unclear. The CDR3 is 11 residues long. V lost 7 bases and J 4 bases, leaving 7 bases between the germline ends. Looked up from germline, CDR1 is DFQATT and CDR2 is SNEGSKA (reference sequence). CDR3 loop: CSGGLNEKLFF. CDR3 bases: TGCAGTGGTGGGCTTAATGAAAAACTGTTTTTT.

This clonotype was observed at least ten times. The rearrangement links TRBV27 to TRBJ1-2; 7 positions agree with TRBD1. V lost 6 bases, J lost 1 base, and 14 bases stayed unmatched. This CDR3 contains 17 residues. CDR1 and CDR2 from the germline V gene are MNHEY and SMNVEV (reference sequence). The CDR3 protein is CASRSPAPGQSNYGYTF. The CDR3 DNA is TGTGCCAGCAGGTCCCCCGCGCCGGGACAGAGTAACTATGGCTACACCTTC.